This TCR beta chain was found in a study of response to subunit inactivated influenza vaccine. Study results and caveats: Authors suggested few new T cells are recruited by each seasonal influenza vaccination.

TCRdb ran MiXCR on the RT-PCR reads and lists one entry per CDR3 protein. The table includes hundreds of thousands of distinct CDR3 sequences, 22% detected once. Worth noting for this clonotype: Its specificity is unknown.

CDR1 is SNHLY, CDR2 FYNNEI, per germline. This CDR3 comprises 14 residues. V trimming: 5 bases; J trimming: 6 bases; junction bases outside the gene matches: 6. This chain connects TRBV2 to TRBJ2-1; 8 positions match TRBD1. Source: PBMCs from blood, taken approximately 22 months after vaccination. This sequence originates from a man aged 50 to 69 who received an inactivated influenza vaccine. The CDR3 sequence: CASSQDRAPNEQFF. As DNA, the CDR3 is TGTGCCAGCAGTCAGGACAGGGCCCCCAATGAGCAGTTCTTC.